This T cell receptor beta chain was documented in a study of regulatory T cells in long-lasting Graves disease. Overall study results and limits: New patients shared around 920 public clonotypes, fewer than the approximately 2,500 shared by persistent patients.

The sample holds many counts of this clonotype. The antigen remains unidentified. Construction of the TCR beta libraries employed iRepertoire HTBI primers in conjunction with Arm-PCR of CDR3 regions. Under the authors' procedure: Across all samples, about 59 TRBV segments and around 15 TRBJ segments were identified. TCRdb re-called the multiplex PCR reads with MiXCR, one entry per CDR3 protein. TCRdb's processing, not the study's, gives the V and J calls here. The sample includes some 430,000 distinct CDR3 sequences, 20% to 25% of them seen just once. The CDR3 consists of 15 residues. V dropped 5 bases and J dropped 0 bases, with 10 bases sitting between them. Regarding time point: persistent/refractory GD, antithyroid drugs over 5 years with positive TRAb. PBMC-derived RNA was used for the TCR library. As a group, patients came from one endocrinology department in Xi'an, China.

Specimen: peripheral blood mononuclear cells (PBMCs), collected when the disease was refractory, from a patient treated with antithyroid drugs. This rearrangement joins TRBV12-3 or TRBV12-4 to TRBJ2-2; possibly TRBD2 for D (6 bases). This TCR was sampled from a female donor with Graves disease. CDR3 coding DNA: TGTGCCAGCAGTGAAGCGGGTCCGAACACCGGGGAGCTGTTTTTT. Its translation: CASSEAGPNTGELFF.